The 5 T cell receptor beta chains below all came from one sample that was sequenced in a study of OX40 agonist ivuxolimab in advanced cancers. Assay used: immunoSEQ multiplex PCR; TCRdb lists only in-frame clones, some missing. The sample contains 55,000 to 65,000 clones, approximately 86% of which appear only once. This material consisted of CD4+ or CD8+ T cells sorted from blood, taken in a trial of the OX40 agonist ivuxolimab. The origin of the receptors is an adult with an advanced solid tumor such as melanoma, head and neck, liver or kidney cancer.

V and J are TRBV7-9 and TRBJ2-6; weak D call: TRBD2 (6 bases). The germline V and J ends were trimmed by 2 bases and 4 bases, with 9 bases remaining between them. This CDR3 is built from 15 residues. Germline CDR1 is SEHNR and CDR2 is FQNEAQ (reference sequence). The chain's CDR3 is CASSLRGLGANVLTF. CDR3 nucleotide sequence: TGTGCCAGCAGCTTAAGGGGACTGGGGGCCAACGTCCTGACTTTC.

The chain has TRBV7-8 and TRBJ1-2; D uncertain. The ends were cut back, 1 base at V and 2 bases at J, with 8 bases in the middle. The CDR3 is 14 amino acids. CDR1 SGHVS and CDR2 FQNEAQ come from the germline V gene. CDR3 DNA: TGTGCCAGCAGCTTAGAAACGGGAAACTATGGCTACACCTTC. Amino acid sequence: CASSLETGNYGYTF.

CDR3 region: CASSRAGTGGSYEQYF. The CDR3 DNA reads TGTGCCAGCAGTCGCGCTGGGACAGGGGGTTCCTACGAGCAGTACTTC. The chain combines TRBV28 with TRBJ2-7; 11 bases fit TRBD1. The V segment lost 5 bases and the J segment 1 base; nucleotides outside the gene matches: 7. Germline V gives CDR1 MDHEN, CDR2 SYDVKM. The CDR3 runs to 16 residues.

The chain has TRBV7-9 and TRBJ1-3; the D is unclear. V lost 2 bases and J 0 bases, leaving 5 bases between the germline ends. Germline V gene lookup returns CDR1 SEHNR and CDR2 FQNEAQ (reference sequence). The CDR3 covers 14 residues. The CDR3 protein is CASSLTTSGNTIYF. CDR3 nucleotide sequence: TGTGCCAGCAGCTTAACTACCTCTGGAAACACCATATATTTT.

V gene TRBV18 combines with J gene TRBJ1-3, with 8 bases lining up with TRBD1. The germline CDR1 and CDR2 sequences are KGHSH and LQKENI. This CDR3 region has 17 residues. With V trimmed by 6 bases and J by 3 bases, 13 bases remained unmatched. CDR3 loop: CASSEYDRGRGGNTIYF. Written as DNA, the CDR3 is TGTGCCAGCTCGGAGTACGACAGGGGAAGAGGTGGAAACACCATATATTTT.